The present entry profiles one T cell receptor beta chain with its context. Trimming took 4 bases from V and 5 from J, leaving 17 bases between them. Germline assignment: CDR1 SGHVS and CDR2 FNYEAQ. This CDR3 has 15 amino acids. The authors distributed each subset's genomic DNA evenly over several immunoSEQ plates. When replicate PCRs were run on sorted subsets, they used around 200 ng DNA, approximately 33,000 T cell genomes. Assay: immunoSEQ multiplex PCR; the TCRdb copy retains only in-frame clones and omits some. The sample has some 1,600,000 clones, approximately 98% seen once. This sample was included in a study of shared clonotypes between healthy human individuals. Study donors comprised healthy, HIV-negative adults devoid of recent acute infection or vaccination. A CD45RA-negative memory subset and a CD45RA+ naive subset were separated from the CD4+ cells.

The specimen sequenced was naive CD4+ T cells sorted from blood. Regarding subset: CD45RA+ positively selected. This chain joins TRBV7-6 and TRBJ2-5; D unclear. The receptor's source is a man aged 25-40 years in good health. CDR3 sequence (DNA): TGTGCCAGCAGCTCTGGCGACCCACCGGTGGAGACCCAGTACTTC. It translates to CASSSGDPPVETQYF.